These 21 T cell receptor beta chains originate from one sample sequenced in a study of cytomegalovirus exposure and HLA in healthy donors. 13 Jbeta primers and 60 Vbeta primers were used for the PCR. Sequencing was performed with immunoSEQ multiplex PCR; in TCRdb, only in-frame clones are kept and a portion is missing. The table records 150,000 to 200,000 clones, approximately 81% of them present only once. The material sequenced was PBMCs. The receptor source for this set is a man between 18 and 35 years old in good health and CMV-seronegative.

This chain's CDR3 is CASSPRPGAQETQYF. The CDR3 region has the DNA TGCGCCAGCAGCCCCCGGCCGGGAGCACAAGAGACCCAGTACTTC. The gene calls are TRBV5-1 and TRBJ2-5; tentative D call: TRBD2 (6 bases). Trimming left V 4 bases short and J 2 bases short, with 15 bases between. The CDR3 covers 15 residues. Germline loops: CDR1 SGHRS, CDR2 YFSETQ.

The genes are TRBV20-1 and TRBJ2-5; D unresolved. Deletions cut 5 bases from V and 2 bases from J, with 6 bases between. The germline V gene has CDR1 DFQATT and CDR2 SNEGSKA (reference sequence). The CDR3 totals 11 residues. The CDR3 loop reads CSAFIQETQYF. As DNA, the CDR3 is TGCAGTGCTTTTATTCAAGAGACCCAGTACTTC.

The CDR3: CASSSGRPREAQYF. The DNA for the CDR3 is TGTGCCAGCAGCTCGGGACGGCCAAGGGAGGCCCAGTACTTC. The chain employs TRBV11-1 and TRBJ2-5; a weak D match, TRBD2 (6 bases). Per germline, CDR1 SGHAT and CDR2 FQDESV (reference sequence). V was trimmed by 4 bases and J by 9 bases, leaving 18 bases between them. CDR3 length equals 14 residues.

CDR3 residues: CASSDLGRVGEQYF. For the CDR3, the DNA is TGTGCCAGCAGTGATTTAGGCAGGGTAGGAGAGCAGTACTTC. The gene calls are TRBV25-1 and TRBJ2-7; D is possibly TRBD1 (5 bases). CDR1 and CDR2 from the germline V gene are MGHDK and SYGVNS. This CDR3 contains 14 residues. V lost 3 bases and J 7 bases, leaving 16 bases between the germline ends.

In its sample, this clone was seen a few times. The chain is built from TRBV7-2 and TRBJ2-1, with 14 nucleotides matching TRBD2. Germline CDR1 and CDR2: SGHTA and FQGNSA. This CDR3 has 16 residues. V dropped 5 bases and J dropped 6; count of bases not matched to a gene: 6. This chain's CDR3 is CASSNQGLAGVNEQFF. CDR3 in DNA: TGTGCCAGCAGCAACCAGGGACTAGCGGGGGTCAATGAGCAGTTCTTC.

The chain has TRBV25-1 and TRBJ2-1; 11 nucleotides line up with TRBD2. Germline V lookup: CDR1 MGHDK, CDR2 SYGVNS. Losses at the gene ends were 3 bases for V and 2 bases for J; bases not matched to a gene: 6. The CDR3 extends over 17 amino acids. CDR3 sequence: CASSDPGLAGPYNEQFF. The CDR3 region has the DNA TGTGCCAGCAGTGATCCCGGACTAGCGGGCCCCTACAATGAGCAGTTCTTC.

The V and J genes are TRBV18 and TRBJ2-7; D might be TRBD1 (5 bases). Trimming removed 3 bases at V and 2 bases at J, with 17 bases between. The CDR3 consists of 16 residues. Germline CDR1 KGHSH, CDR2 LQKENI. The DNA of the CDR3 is TGTGCCAGCTCACCCCGTCCCCTAGGCAGGGCCTACGAGCAGTACTTC. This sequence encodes CASSPRPLGRAYEQYF.

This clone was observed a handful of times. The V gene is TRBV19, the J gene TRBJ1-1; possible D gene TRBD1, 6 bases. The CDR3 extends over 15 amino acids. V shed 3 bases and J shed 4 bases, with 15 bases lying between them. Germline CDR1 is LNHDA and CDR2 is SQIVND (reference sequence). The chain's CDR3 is CASSIIGGQPTEAFF. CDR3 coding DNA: TGTGCCAGTAGTATCATTGGGGGACAACCCACTGAAGCTTTCTTT.

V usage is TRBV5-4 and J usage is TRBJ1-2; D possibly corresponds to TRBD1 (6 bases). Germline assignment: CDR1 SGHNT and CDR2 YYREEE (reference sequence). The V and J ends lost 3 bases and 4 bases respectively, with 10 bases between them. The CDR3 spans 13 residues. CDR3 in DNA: TGTGCCAGCAGCTGGGGGGGCACCTATGGCTACACCTTC. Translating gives CASSWGGTYGYTF.

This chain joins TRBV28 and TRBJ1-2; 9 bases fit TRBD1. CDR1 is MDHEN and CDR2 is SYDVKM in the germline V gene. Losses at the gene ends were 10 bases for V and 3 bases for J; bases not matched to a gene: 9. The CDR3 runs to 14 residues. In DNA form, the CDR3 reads TGTGCCACGTGGGACAGGGCCGGCTACTATGGCTACACCTTC. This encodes CATWDRAGYYGYTF.

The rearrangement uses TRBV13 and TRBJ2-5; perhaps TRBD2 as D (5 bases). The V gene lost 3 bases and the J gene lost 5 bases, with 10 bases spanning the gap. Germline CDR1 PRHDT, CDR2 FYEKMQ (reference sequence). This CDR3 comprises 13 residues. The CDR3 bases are TGTGCCAGCAGCTTCCGGGGAACGGAGACCCAGTACTTC. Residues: CASSFRGTETQYF. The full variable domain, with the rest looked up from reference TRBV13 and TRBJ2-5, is AAGVIQSPRHLIKEKRETATLKCYPIPRHDTVYWYQQGPGQDPQFLISFYEKMQSDKGSIPDRFSAQQFSDYHSELNMSSLELGDSALYFCASSFRGTETQYFGPGTRLLVL.

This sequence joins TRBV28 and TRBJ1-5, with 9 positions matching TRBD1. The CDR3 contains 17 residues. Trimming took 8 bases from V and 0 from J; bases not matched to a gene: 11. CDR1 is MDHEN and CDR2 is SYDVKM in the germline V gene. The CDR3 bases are TGTGCCAGCGGTTACAGGGGGCGCGGGTATAGCAATCAGCCCCAGCATTTT. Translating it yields CASGYRGRGYSNQPQHF.

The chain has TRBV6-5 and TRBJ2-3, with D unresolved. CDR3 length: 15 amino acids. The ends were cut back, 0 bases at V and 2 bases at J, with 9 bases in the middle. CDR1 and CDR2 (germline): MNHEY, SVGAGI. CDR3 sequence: CASSYSMRFTDTQYF. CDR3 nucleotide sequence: TGTGCCAGCAGTTACTCCATGCGTTTCACAGATACGCAGTATTTT.

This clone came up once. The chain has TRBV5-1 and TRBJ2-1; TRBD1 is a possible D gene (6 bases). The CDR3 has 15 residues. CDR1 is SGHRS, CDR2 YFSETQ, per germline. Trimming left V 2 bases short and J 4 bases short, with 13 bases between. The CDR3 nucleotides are TGCGCCAGCAGCTTACAGACCGGGACATACAATGAGCAGTTCTTC. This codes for CASSLQTGTYNEQFF.

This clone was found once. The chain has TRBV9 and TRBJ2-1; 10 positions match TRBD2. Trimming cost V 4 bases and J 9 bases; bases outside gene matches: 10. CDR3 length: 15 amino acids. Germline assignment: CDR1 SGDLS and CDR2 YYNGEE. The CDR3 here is CASSPRLAGYGEQFF. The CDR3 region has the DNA TGTGCCAGCAGCCCTCGACTAGCGGGTTATGGTGAGCAGTTCTTC.

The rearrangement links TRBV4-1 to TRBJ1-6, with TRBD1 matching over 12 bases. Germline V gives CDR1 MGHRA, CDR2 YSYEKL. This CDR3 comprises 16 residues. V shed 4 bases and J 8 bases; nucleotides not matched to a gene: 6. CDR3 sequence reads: CASSRRDRGLDSPLHF. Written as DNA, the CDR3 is TGCGCCAGCAGCCGCCGGGACAGGGGGCTGGATTCACCCCTCCACTTT.

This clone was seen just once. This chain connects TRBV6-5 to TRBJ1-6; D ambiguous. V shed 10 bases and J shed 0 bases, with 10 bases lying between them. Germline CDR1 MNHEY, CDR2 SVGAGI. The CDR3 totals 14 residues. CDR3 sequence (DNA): TGTGCCACACAGCTGAGCTCCTATAATTCACCCCTCCACTTT. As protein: CATQLSSYNSPLHF.

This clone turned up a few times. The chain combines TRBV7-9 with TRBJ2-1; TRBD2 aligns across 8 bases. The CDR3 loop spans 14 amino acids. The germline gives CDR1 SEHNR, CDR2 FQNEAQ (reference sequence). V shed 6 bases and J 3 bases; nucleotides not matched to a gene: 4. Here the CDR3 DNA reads TGTGCCAGCAGGGGACTAGATAACTACAATGAGCAGTTCTTC. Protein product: CASRGLDNYNEQFF. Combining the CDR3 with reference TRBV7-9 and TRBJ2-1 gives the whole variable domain DTGVSQNPRHKITKRGQNVTFRCDPISEHNRLYWYRQTLGQGPEFLTYFQNEAQLEKSRLLSDRFSAERPKGSFSTLEIQRTEQGDSAMYLCASRGLDNYNEQFFGPGTRLTVL.

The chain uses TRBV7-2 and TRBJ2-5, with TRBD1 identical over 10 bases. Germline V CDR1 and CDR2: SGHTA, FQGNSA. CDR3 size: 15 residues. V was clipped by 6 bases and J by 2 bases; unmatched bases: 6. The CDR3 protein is CASRRGQGRQETQYF. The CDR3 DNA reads TGTGCCAGCAGAAGGGGACAGGGGAGGCAAGAGACCCAGTACTTC.

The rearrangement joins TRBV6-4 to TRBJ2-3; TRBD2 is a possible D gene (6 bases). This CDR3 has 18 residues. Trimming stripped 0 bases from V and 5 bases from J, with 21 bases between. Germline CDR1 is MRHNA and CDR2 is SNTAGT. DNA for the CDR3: TGTGCCAGCAGTGACTCGATACGACCGGGAGAGGAGAGAGATACGCAGTATTTT. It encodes CASSDSIRPGEERDTQYF.

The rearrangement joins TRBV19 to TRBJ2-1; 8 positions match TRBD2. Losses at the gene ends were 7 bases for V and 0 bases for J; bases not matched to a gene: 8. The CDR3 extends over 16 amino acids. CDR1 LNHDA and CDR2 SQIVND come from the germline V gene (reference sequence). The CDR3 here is CASTRTSPSSYNEQFF. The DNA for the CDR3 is TGTGCCAGTACTAGGACTAGCCCAAGCTCCTACAATGAGCAGTTCTTC.